This T cell receptor (beta chain) was recorded in a study of blood T cell repertoires in COVID-19. The CDR3 totals 15 residues. V was cut by 3 bases and J by 0 bases, with 9 bases left in between. The germline V gene has CDR1 MNHEY and CDR2 SMNVEV (reference sequence). Profiling relied on immunoSEQ multiplex PCR, and the TCRdb table lists in-frame clones only, not all of them. The repertoire holds 120,000 to 150,000 clones, with about 87% as singletons. Sequenced sample: peripheral blood. The chain is built from TRBV27 and TRBJ1-3, with no clear D. The origin of this receptor is a woman aged 40 to 49 with acute or convalescent COVID-19. The CDR3 region has the DNA TGTGCCAGCAGTTTGAGTGGAGTCTCTGGAAACACCATATATTTT. Translation: CASSLSGVSGNTIYF.